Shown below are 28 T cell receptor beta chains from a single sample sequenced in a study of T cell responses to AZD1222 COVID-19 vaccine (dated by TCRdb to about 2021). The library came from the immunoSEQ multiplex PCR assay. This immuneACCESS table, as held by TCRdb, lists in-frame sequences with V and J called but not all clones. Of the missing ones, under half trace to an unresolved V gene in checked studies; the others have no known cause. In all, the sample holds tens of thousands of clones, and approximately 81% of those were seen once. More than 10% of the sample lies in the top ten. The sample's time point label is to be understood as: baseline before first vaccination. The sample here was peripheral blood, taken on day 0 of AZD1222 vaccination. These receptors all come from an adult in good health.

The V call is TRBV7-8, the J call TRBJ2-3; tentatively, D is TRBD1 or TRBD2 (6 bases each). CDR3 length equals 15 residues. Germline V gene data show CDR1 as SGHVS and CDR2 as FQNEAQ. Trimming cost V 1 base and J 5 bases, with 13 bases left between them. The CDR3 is CASSLGGAGRDTQYF. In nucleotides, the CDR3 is TGTGCCAGCAGCTTAGGGGGGGCCGGGAGAGATACGCAGTATTTT.

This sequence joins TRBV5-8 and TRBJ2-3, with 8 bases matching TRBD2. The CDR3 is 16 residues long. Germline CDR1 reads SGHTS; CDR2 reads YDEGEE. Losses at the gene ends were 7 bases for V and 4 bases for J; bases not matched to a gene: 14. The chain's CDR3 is CASYTLAGLSSDTQYF. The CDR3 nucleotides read TGTGCCAGCTATACCCTAGCGGGTTTGAGTTCAGATACGCAGTATTTT.

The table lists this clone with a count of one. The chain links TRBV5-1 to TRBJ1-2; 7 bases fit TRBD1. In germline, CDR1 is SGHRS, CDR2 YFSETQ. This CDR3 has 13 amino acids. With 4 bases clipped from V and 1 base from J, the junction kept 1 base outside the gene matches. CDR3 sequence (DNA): TGCGCCAGCAGCCAGGGGGGTAACTATGGCTACACCTTC. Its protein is CASSQGGNYGYTF.

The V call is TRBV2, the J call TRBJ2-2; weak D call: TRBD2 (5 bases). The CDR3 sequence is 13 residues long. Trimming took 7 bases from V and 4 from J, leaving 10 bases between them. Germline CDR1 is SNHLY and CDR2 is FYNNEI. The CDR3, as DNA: TGTGCCAGCATAGGTGGAGGCACCGGGGAGCTGTTTTTT. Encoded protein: CASIGGGTGELFF.

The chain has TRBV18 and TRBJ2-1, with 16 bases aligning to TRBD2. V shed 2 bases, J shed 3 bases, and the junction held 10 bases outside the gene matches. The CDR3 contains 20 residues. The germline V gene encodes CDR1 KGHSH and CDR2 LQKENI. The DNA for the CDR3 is TGTGCCAGCTCACCATTTGCCGGGACTAGCGGGGGGGACTTCTACAATGAGCAGTTCTTC. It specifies CASSPFAGTSGGDFYNEQFF.

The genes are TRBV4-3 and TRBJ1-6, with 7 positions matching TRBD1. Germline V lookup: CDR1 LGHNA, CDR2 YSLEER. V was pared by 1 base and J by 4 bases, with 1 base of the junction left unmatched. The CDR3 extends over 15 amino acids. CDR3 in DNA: TGCGCCAGCAGCCAAGTACAGGGGTATAATTCACCCCTCCACTTT. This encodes CASSQVQGYNSPLHF.

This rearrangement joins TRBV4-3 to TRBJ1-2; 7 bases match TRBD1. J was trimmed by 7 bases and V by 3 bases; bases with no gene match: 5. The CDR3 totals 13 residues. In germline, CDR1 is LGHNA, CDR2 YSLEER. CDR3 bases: TGCGCCAGCAGCCATACAGGGGCGGGTGGCTACACCTTC. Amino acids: CASSHTGAGGYTF.

CDR3 coding DNA: TGTGCCAGCTCACCACCGGGGGACGCCGAAAAACTGTTTTTT. Protein: CASSPPGDAEKLFF. The chain uses TRBV18 and TRBJ1-4; weak D call: TRBD1 (5 bases). The V and J ends lost 0 bases and 8 bases respectively, with 10 bases between them. This CDR3 is built from 14 residues. CDR1 and CDR2 (germline): KGHSH, LQKENI.

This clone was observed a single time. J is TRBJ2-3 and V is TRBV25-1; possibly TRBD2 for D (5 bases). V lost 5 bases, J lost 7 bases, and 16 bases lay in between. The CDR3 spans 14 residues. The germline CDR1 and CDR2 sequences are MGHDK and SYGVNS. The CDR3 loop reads CASSRESRANTQYF. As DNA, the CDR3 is TGTGCCAGCAGTCGTGAATCGCGGGCTAATACGCAGTATTTT.

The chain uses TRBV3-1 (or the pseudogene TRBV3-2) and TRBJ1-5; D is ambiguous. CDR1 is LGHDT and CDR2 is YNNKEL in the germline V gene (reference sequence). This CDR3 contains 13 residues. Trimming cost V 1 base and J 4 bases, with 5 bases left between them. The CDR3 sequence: CASSQGQNQPQHF. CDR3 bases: TGTGCCAGCAGCCAAGGGCAGAATCAGCCCCAGCATTTT.

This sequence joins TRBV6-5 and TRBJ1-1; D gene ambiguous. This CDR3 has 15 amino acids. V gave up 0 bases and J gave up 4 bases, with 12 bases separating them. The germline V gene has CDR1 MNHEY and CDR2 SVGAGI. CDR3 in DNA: TGTGCCAGCAGTTACTCATTAGGGCCTGGCACTGAAGCTTTCTTT. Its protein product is CASSYSLGPGTEAFF.

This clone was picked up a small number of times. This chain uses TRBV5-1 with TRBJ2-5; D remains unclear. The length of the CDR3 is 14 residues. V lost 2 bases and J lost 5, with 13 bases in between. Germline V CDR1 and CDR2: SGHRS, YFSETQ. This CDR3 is CASSFNGYGETQYF. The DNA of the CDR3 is TGCGCCAGCAGCTTTAACGGGTATGGGGAGACCCAGTACTTC.

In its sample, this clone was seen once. The CDR3 nucleotides are TGTGCCAGCAGTTTCAATCGCAGGGTGAATGGCTACACCTTC. Translated, it gives CASSFNRRVNGYTF. This sequence joins TRBV28 and TRBJ1-2; D possibly corresponds to TRBD1 (5 bases). The CDR3 extends over 14 amino acids. V dropped 3 bases and J dropped 6 bases, with 14 bases sitting between them. Germline V lookup: CDR1 MDHEN, CDR2 SYDVKM.

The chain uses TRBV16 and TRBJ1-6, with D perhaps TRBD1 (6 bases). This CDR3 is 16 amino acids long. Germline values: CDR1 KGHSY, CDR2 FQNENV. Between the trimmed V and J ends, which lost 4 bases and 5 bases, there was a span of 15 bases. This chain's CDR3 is CASSRGGTGNNSPLHF. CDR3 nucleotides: TGTGCCAGCAGCCGAGGGGGGACGGGGAATAATTCACCCCTCCACTTT.

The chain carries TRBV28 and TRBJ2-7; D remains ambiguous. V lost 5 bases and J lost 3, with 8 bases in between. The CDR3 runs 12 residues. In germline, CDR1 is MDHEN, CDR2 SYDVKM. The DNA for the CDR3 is TGTGCCAGCAGTGCGGACCGCTACGAGCAGTACTTC. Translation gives CASSADRYEQYF.

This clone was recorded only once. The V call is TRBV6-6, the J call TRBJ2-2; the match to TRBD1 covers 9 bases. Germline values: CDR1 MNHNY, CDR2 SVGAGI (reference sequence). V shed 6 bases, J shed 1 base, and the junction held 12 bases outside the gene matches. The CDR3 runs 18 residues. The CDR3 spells CASSRQGGTTGNTGELFF. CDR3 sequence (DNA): TGTGCCAGCAGCCGACAGGGGGGGACAACGGGGAACACCGGGGAGCTGTTTTTT.

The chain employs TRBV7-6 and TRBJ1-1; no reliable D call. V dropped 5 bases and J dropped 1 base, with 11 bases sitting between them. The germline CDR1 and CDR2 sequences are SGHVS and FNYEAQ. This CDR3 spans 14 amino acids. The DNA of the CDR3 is TGTGCCAGCAGCGCCCCTGGAGCGAACACTGAAGCTTTCTTT. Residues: CASSAPGANTEAFF.

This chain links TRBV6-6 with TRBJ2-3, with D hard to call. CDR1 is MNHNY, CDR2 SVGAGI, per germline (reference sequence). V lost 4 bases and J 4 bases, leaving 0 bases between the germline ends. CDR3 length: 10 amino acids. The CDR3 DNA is TGTGCCAGCAGTTCAGATACGCAGTATTTT. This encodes CASSSDTQYF.

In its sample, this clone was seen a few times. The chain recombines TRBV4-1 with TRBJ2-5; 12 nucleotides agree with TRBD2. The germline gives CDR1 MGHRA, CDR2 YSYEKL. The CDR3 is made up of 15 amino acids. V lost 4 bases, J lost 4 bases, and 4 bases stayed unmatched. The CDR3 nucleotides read TGCGCCAGCAGCCCGACTAGCGGGGGAAGAGAGACCCAGTACTTC. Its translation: CASSPTSGGRETQYF.

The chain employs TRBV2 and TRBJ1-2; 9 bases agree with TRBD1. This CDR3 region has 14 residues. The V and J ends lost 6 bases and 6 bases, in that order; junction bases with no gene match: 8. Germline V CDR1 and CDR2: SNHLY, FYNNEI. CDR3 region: CASSTGTGIDGYTF. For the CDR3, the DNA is TGTGCCAGCAGCACCGGGACAGGGATAGATGGCTACACCTTC.

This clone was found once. In DNA form, the CDR3 reads TGTGCCACCAGCAGAGTACTAGCGGGGGGAGAGACCCAGTACTTC. Encoded protein: CATSRVLAGGETQYF. V usage is TRBV15 and J usage is TRBJ2-5; TRBD2 aligns across 12 bases. Trimming at V came to 1 base and at J to 4 bases, leaving 1 base not matched to a gene. In germline, CDR1 is LNHNV, CDR2 YYDKDF (reference sequence). The CDR3 is made up of 15 amino acids. The full variable domain, rest sourced from reference TRBV15 and TRBJ2-5, is DAMVIQNPRYQVTQFGKPVTLSCSQTLNHNVMYWYQQKSSQAPKLLFHYYDKDFNNEADTPDNFQSRRPNTSFCFLDIRSPGLGDTAMYLCATSRVLAGGETQYFGPGTRLLVL.

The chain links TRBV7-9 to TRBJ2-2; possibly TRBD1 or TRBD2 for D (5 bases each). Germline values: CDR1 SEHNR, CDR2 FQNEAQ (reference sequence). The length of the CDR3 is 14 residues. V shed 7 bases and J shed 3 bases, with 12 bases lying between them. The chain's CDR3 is CASNSGAYTGELFF. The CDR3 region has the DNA TGTGCCAGCAACTCCGGGGCTTACACCGGGGAGCTGTTTTTT.

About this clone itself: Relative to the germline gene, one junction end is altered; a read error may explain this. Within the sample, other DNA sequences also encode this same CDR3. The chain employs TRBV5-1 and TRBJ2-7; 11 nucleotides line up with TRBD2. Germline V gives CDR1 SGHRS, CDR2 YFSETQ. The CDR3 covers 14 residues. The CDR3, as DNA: TGCGCCAGCAGCGGGACTAGCGGTACCCGGGAGCAGTACTTT. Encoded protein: CASSGTSGTREQYF.

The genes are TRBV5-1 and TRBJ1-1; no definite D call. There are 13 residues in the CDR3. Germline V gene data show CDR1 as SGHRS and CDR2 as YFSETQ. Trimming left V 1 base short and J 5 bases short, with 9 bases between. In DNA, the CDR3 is TGCGCCAGCAGCTTGCAGGATCGGACTGAAGCTTTCTTT. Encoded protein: CASSLQDRTEAFF.

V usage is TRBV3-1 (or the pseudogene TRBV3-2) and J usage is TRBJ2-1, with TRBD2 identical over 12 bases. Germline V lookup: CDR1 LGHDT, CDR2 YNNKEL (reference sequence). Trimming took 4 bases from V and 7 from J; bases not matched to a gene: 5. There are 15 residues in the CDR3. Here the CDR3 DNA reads TGTGCCAGCAGCCGACTAGCGGGGGCTTGGAATGAGCAGTTCTTC. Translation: CASSRLAGAWNEQFF.

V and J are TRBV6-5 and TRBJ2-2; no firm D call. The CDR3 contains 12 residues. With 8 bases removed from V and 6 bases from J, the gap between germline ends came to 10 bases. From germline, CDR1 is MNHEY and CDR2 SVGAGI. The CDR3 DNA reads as TGTGCCAGCTCCGACATTCCCGGGGAGCTGTTTTTT. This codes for CASSDIPGELFF.

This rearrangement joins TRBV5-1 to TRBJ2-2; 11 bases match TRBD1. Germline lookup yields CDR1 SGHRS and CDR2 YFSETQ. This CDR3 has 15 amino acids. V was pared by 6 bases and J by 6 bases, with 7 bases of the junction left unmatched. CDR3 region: CASNQGQGAAGELFF. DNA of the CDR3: TGCGCCAGCAATCAAGGACAGGGGGCGGCCGGGGAGCTGTTTTTT.

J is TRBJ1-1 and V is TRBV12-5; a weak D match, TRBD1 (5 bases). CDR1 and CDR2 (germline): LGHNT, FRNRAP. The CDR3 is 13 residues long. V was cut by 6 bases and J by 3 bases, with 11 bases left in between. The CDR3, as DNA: TGTGCTAGTGGCTGGGACCGATACACTGAAGCTTTCTTT. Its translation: CASGWDRYTEAFF. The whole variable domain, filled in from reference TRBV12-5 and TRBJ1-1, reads DARVTQTPRHKVTEMGQEVTMRCQPILGHNTVFWYRQTMMQGLELLAYFRNRAPLDDSGMPKDRFSAEMPDATLATLKIQPSEPRDSAVYFCASGWDRYTEAFFGQGTRLTVV.